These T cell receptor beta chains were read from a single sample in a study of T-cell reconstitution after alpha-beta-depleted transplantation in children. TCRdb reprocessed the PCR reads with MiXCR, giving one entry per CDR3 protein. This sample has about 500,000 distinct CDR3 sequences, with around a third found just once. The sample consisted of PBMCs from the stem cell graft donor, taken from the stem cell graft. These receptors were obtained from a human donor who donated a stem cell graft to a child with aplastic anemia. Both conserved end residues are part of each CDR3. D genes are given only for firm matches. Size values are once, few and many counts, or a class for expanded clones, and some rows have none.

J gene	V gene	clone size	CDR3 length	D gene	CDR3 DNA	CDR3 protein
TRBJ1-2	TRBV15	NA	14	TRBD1	TGTGCCACCAGCGGCGACAGGGGAAGCTATGGCTACACCTTC	CATSGDRGSYGYTF
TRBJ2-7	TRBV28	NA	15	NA	TGTGCCAGCAGTTTGGACAGTGCATCCTCCTACGAGCAGTACTTC	CASSLDSASSYEQYF
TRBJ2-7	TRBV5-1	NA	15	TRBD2	TGCGCCAGCAGCCCGGGGACTAGCGTTGCCTACGAGCAGTACTTC	CASSPGTSVAYEQYF
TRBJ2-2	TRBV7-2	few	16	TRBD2	TGTGCCAGCAGCCCCGGGACTAGCGTCCCGGGGAGGGAGCTGTTTTTT	CASSPGTSVPGRELFF
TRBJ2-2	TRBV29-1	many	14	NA	TGCAGCGGCGGCGGGGGCTCGAACACCGGGGAGCTGTTTTTT	CSGGGGSNTGELFF
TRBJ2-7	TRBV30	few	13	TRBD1	TGTGCCTGGAATAGCAGGGGGCAGCGGGAGCAGTACTTC	CAWNSRGQREQYF
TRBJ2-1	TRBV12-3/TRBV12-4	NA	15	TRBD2	TGTGCCAGCAGCATGGCTAGCGGGACCTACAATGAGCAGTTCTTC	CASSMASGTYNEQFF
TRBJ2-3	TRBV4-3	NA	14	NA	TGCGCCAGCAGCCTGCTGGGCGTGTTGGATACGCAGTATTTT	CASSLLGVLDTQYF
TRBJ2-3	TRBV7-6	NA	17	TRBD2	TGTGCCAGCAGCTTAGCCCCCCTAGCGGGAAGTCGAGATACGCAGTATTTT	CASSLAPLAGSRDTQYF
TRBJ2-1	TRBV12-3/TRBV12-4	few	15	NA	TGTGCCAGCACCTTAAGGGGGGGGAGGTACAATGAGCAGTTCTTC	CASTLRGGRYNEQFF
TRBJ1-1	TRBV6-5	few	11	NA	TGTGCCAGCAGTTACGGAGCTGAAGCTTTCTTT	CASSYGAEAFF
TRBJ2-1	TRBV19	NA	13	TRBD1	TGTGCCAGTAGTTCGTCAGGACAGGGGGCCCGGTTCTTC	CASSSSGQGARFF
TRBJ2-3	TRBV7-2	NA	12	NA	TGTGCCAGCGGTTCAATTTTAGATACGCAGTATTTT	CASGSILDTQYF
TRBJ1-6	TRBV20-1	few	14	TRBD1	TGCAGTGCTACCCCGACAGGGATCAATTCACCCCTCCACTTT	CSATPTGINSPLHF
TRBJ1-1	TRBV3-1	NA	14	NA	TGTGCCAGCAGCCAAGTCACAGGGAACACTGAAGCTTTCTTT	CASSQVTGNTEAFF
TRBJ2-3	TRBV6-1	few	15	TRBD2	TGTGCCAGCAGTAATATTCTAGCGGGACCAGATACGCAGTATTTT	CASSNILAGPDTQYF
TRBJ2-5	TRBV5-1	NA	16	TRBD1	TGCGCCAGCAGCTTGGATTCTGGGACAGGGGCCGAGACCCAGTACTTC	CASSLDSGTGAETQYF
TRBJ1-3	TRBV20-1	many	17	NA	TGCAGTGCTAGGGACCGGGGGTGGGGAGCAACTGGAAACACCATATATTTT	CSARDRGWGATGNTIYF
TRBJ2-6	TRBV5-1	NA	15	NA	TGCGCCAGCAACCCAGGGCTCTCTGGGGCCAACGTCCTGACTTTC	CASNPGLSGANVLTF
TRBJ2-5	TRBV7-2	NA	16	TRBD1	TGTGCCAGCAGCTTAGGAGGTGACAGGGGCCGAGAGACCCAGTACTTC	CASSLGGDRGRETQYF
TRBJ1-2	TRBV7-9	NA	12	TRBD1	TGTGCCAGCAGCCCACAGGGGGTCGGCTACACCTTC	CASSPQGVGYTF
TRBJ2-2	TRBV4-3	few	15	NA	TGCGCCAGCAGCCCGAGACCCTTGAACACCGGGGAGCTGTTTTTT	CASSPRPLNTGELFF
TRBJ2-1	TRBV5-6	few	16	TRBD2	TGTGCCAGCAGCCTACTACCAGCGGGAGCCTACAATGAGCAGTTCTTC	CASSLLPAGAYNEQFF
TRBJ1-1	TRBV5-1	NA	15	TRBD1	TGCGCCAGCAGCTACGACAGGGGTTGGGGCACTGAAGCTTTCTTT	CASSYDRGWGTEAFF
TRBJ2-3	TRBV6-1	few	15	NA	TGTGCCAGCAGTCCTTTGCCCTCTACCACAGATACGCAGTATTTT	CASSPLPSTTDTQYF
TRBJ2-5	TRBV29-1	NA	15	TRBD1	TGCAGCGTTGAAGGGGCAGGGGGCTACCAAGAGACCCAGTACTTC	CSVEGAGGYQETQYF
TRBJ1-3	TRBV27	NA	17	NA	TGTGCCAGCAGTTTATATTCCTCCGTGGGCTCTGGAAACACCATATATTTT	CASSLYSSVGSGNTIYF
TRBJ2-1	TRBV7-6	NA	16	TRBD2	TGTGCCAGCAGCATGAGTAGCGGGAGTCCCTACAATGAGCAGTTCTTC	CASSMSSGSPYNEQFF
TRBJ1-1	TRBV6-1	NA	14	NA	TGTGCCAGCATGGACGGGGGGAGAAGCACTGAAGCTTTCTTT	CASMDGGRSTEAFF
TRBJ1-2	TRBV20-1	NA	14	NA	TGCAGTGTAAGTCGCGGGGCAAATTTCGATGGCTACACCTTC	CSVSRGANFDGYTF
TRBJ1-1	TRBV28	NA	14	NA	TGTGCCAGCCGTTTTGGAACCCTGAACACTGAAGCTTTCTTT	CASRFGTLNTEAFF
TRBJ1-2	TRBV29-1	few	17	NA	TGCAGCGTTGAACCAAAAACTACTCGGCCAGATCTCTATGGCTACACCTTC	CSVEPKTTRPDLYGYTF
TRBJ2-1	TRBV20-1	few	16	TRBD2	TGCAGTACCCTAGGATCAGGCGGGAGGGATTACAATGAGCAGTTCTTC	CSTLGSGGRDYNEQFF
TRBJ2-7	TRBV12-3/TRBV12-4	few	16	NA	TGTGCCAGCAGTTTAGGGATACAGGGTATTACCTACGAGCAGTACTTC	CASSLGIQGITYEQYF
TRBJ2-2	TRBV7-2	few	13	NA	TGTGCCAGCAGCCAGGACGGGACCGGGGAGCTGTTTTTT	CASSQDGTGELFF